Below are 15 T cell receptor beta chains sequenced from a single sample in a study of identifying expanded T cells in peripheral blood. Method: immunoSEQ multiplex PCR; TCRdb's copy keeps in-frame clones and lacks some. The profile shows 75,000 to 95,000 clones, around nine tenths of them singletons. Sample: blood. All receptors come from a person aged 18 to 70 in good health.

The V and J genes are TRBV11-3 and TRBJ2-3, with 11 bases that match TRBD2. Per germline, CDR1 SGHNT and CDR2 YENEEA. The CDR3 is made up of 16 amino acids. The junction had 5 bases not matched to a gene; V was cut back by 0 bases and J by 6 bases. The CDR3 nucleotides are TGTGCCAGCAGCTTAGATCTAGCGGGAGGAGTTGATACGCAGTATTTT. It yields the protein CASSLDLAGGVDTQYF.

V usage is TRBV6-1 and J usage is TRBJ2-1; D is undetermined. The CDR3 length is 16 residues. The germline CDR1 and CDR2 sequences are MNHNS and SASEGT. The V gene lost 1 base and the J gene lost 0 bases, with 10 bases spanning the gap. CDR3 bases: TGTGCCAGCAGTGAAGATAGAATTGGCTCCTACAATGAGCAGTTCTTC. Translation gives CASSEDRIGSYNEQFF.

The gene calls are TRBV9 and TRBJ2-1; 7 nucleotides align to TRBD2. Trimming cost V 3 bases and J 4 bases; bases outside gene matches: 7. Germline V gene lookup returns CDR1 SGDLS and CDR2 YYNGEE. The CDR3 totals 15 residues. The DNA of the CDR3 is TGTGCCAGCAGCGCCTACTGGGGGGGATACAATGAGCAGTTCTTC. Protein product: CASSAYWGGYNEQFF.

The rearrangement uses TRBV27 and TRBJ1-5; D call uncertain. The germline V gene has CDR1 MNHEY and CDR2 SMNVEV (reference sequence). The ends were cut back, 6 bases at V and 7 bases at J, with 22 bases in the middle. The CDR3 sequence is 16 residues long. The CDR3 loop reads CASSPQRSGLGQPQHF. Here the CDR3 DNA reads TGTGCCAGCAGCCCCCAAAGGTCGGGGTTGGGGCAGCCCCAGCATTTT.

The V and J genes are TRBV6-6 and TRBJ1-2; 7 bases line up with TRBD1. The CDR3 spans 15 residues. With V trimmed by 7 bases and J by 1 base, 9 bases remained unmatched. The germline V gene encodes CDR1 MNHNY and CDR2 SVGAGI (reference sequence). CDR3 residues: CASNFQGENNYGYTF. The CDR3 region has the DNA TGTGCCAGCAATTTTCAGGGGGAGAATAACTATGGCTACACCTTC.

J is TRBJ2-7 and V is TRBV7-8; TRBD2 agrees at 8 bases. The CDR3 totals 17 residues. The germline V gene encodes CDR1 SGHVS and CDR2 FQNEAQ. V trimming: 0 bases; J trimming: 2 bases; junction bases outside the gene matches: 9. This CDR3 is CASSLALGAGETYEQYF. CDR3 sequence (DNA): TGTGCCAGCAGCTTAGCGCTGGGAGCGGGAGAGACCTACGAGCAGTACTTC.

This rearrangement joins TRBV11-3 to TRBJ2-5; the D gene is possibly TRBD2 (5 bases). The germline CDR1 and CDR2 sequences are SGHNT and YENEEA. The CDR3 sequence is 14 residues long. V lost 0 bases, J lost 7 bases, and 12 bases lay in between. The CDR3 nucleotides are TGTGCCAGCAGCTTAGAAGAGGGCTGGGGGACCCAGTACTTC. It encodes CASSLEEGWGTQYF.

The CDR3 sequence is CASSLNPGGGYEQYF. The CDR3 nucleotides read TGTGCCAGCAGCTTAAACCCGGGAGGAGGCTACGAGCAGTACTTC. This chain uses TRBV11-3 with TRBJ2-7, with 7 nucleotides matching TRBD2. Unmatched junction bases numbered 7, after V lost 2 bases and J lost 3 bases. The CDR3 extends over 15 amino acids. CDR1 is SGHNT and CDR2 is YENEEA in the germline V gene.

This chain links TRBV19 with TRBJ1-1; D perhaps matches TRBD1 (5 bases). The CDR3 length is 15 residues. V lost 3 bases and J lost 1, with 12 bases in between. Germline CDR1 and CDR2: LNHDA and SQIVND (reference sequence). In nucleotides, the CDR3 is TGTGCCAGTAGTATGTTCCCAGGGACGAACACTGAAGCTTTCTTT. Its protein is CASSMFPGTNTEAFF.

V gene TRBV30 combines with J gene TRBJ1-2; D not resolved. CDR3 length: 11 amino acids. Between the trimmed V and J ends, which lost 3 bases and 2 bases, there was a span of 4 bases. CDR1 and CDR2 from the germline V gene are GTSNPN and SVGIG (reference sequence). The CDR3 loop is CAWRLNYGYTF. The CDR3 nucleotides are TGTGCCTGGAGATTAAACTATGGCTACACCTTC.

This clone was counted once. CDR3 in DNA: TGTGCCAGCAGCGAACAGGGGACTGAGCAGTTCTTC. Its protein product is CASSEQGTEQFF. The gene calls are TRBV7-9 and TRBJ2-1, with 7 bases matching TRBD1. Trimming took 5 bases from V and 9 from J; bases not matched to a gene: 4. The CDR3 extends over 12 amino acids. Germline CDR1 reads SEHNR; CDR2 reads FQNEAQ (reference sequence).

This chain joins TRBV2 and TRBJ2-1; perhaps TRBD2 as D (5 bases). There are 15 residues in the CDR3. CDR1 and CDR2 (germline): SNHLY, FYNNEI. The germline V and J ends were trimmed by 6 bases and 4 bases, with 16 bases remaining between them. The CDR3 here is CASSADSSDYNEQFF. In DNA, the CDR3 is TGTGCCAGCAGCGCGGACTCGTCTGATTACAATGAGCAGTTCTTC.

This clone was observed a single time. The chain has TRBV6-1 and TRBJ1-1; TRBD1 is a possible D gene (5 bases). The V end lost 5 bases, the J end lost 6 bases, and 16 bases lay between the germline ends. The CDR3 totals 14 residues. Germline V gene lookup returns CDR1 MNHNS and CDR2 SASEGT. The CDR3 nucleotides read TGTGCCAGCAGTTTCCAGGGCCCTGGAGCTGAAGCTTTCTTT. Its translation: CASSFQGPGAEAFF.

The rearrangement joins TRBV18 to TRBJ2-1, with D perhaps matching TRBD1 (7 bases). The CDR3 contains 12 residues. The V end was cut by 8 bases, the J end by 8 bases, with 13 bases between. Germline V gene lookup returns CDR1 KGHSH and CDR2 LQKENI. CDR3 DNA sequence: TGTGCCAGCGGGGGGACAGACTATGAGCAGTTCTTC. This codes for CASGGTDYEQFF.

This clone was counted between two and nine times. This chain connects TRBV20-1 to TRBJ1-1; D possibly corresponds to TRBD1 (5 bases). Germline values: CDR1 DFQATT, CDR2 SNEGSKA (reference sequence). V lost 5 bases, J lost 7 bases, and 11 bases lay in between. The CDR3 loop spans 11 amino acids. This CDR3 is CSAWGGSEAFF. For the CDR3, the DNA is TGCAGTGCTTGGGGGGGGAGTGAAGCTTTCTTT.